This record looks at one T cell receptor beta chain sequence and its context. The data were obtained in a study of shared clonotypes between healthy human individuals. At the level of the study: Per-donor plates numbered three CD4 naive, three CD4 memory, two CD8 naive and one CD8 memory.

Sequenced by immunoSEQ multiplex PCR; TCRdb stores in-frame clones only, minus some. The sample yields approximately 2.5 million clones, roughly 93% seen once. The CDR3 covers 11 residues. The germline V and J ends were trimmed by 4 bases and 7 bases, with 9 bases remaining between them. Per the germline V gene, CDR1 is DFQATT and CDR2 is SNEGSKA (reference sequence). The V gene is TRBV20-1, the J gene TRBJ2-3, with D uncertain. This TCR was sampled from a man between 18 and 35 years old in good health. Some clones in this sample may be carry-over from other donors' samples. The sequencing sample was made of naive CD4+ T cells from PBMCs. Subset in this sample: CD45RA+ positively selected. CDR3 in amino acids: CSATAQYTQYF. The CDR3 DNA reads as TGCAGTGCTACCGCCCAGTATACGCAGTATTTT.